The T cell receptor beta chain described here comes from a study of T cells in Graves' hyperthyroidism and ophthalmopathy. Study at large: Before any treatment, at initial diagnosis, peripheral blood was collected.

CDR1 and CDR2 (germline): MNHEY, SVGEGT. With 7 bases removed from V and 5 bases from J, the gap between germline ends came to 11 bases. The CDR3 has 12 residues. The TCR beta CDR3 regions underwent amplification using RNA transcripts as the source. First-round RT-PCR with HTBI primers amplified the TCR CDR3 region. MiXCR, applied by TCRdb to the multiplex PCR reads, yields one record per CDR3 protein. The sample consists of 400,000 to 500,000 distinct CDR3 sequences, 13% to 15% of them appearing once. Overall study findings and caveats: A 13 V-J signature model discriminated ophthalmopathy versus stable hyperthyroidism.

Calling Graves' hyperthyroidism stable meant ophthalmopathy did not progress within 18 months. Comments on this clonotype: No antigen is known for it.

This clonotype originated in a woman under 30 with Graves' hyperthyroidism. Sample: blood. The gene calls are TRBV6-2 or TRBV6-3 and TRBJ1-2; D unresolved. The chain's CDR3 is CASTPGGYGYTF. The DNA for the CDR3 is TGTGCCAGCACCCCTGGAGGGTATGGCTACACCTTC.